Following are 30 T cell receptor beta chains from one sample sequenced in a study of cytomegalovirus exposure and HLA in healthy donors. Vbeta (60) and Jbeta (13) primers were used in the PCR. Data came from immunoSEQ multiplex PCR; TCRdb stores just in-frame clones and leaves some out. The table lists about 110,000 clones, 79% of them singletons. Sequenced input: PBMCs. The receptors derive from a woman in her 40s in good health and CMV-seronegative.

J is TRBJ2-7 and V is TRBV2; D might be TRBD2 (5 bases). Germline assignment: CDR1 SNHLY and CDR2 FYNNEI. The CDR3 is 16 residues long. The ends were cut back, 0 bases at V and 2 bases at J, with 14 bases in the middle. The CDR3 sequence: CASSEARGGRTYEQYF. The CDR3 DNA reads as TGTGCCAGCAGTGAAGCGCGCGGCGGGCGGACCTACGAGCAGTACTTC.

J is TRBJ2-7 and V is TRBV28; TRBD1 matches 7 bases. V lost 5 bases, J lost 1 base, and 2 bases stayed unmatched. This CDR3 is 13 amino acids long. Germline CDR1 is MDHEN and CDR2 is SYDVKM. Here the CDR3 DNA reads TGTGCCAGCAGTCCGGGACAGTCCTACGAGCAGTACTTC. This sequence encodes CASSPGQSYEQYF.

CDR3 sequence (DNA): TGTGCCAGCAGTCTGTACGGACAGGGGCCCCACTACGAGCAGTACTTC. Residues: CASSLYGQGPHYEQYF. V and J are TRBV27 and TRBJ2-7; TRBD1 agrees at 9 bases. Trimming removed 5 bases from V and 3 bases from J; junction bases left unmatched: 11. The germline CDR1 and CDR2 sequences are MNHEY and SMNVEV (reference sequence). The CDR3 runs 16 residues.

CDR3 coding DNA: TGTGCCACCAGCCCCGCTAGCGGGATCGCAGATACGCAGTATTTT. Translated, it gives CATSPASGIADTQYF. The V and J genes are TRBV15 and TRBJ2-3; 9 bases align to TRBD2. The CDR3 is 15 residues long. Trimming removed 5 bases from V and 4 bases from J; junction bases left unmatched: 7. Germline values: CDR1 LNHNV, CDR2 YYDKDF (reference sequence).

V usage is TRBV23-1 and J usage is TRBJ2-3; 10 nucleotides match TRBD2. TRBV23-1 is an ORF, and what it does is uncertain. V dropped 5 bases and J dropped 4; count of bases not matched to a gene: 9. This CDR3 has 16 amino acids. CDR3 DNA: TGCGCCAGCAGTTCGCCCACTAGCGGGAAGGCAGATACGCAGTATTTT. This encodes CASSSPTSGKADTQYF.

The rearrangement links TRBV4-1 to TRBJ2-5, with a weak D call TRBD1 (5 bases). V was clipped by 2 bases and J by 5 bases, with 12 bases between them. Germline loops: CDR1 MGHRA, CDR2 YSYEKL. The CDR3 consists of 14 residues. CDR3 nucleotides: TGCGCCAGCAGCCAATTTCAGGGCCAGGAGACCCAGTACTTC. Its protein is CASSQFQGQETQYF.

CDR3 nucleotide sequence: TGTGCCAGCAGCCCGGGTGGATCCGGGACATCCATAGAGTACTTC. Its translation is CASSPGGSGTSIEYF. The V call is TRBV28, the J call TRBJ2-4; D is possibly TRBD1 (6 bases). Germline V gene data show CDR1 as MDHEN and CDR2 as SYDVKM. V was clipped by 6 bases and J by 14 bases, with 26 bases between them. The CDR3 covers 15 residues.

The table lists this clone with a count of one. As DNA, the CDR3 is TGTGCCAGCAGCTCGGACAGGGTTTATACAGATACGCAGTATTTT. It specifies CASSSDRVYTDTQYF. The chain has TRBV7-9 and TRBJ2-3; TRBD1 agrees at 8 bases. CDR3 length: 15 residues. With V trimmed by 4 bases and J by 3 bases, 6 bases remained unmatched. Germline V gene sequence: CDR1 SEHNR, CDR2 FQNEAQ (reference sequence).

The J gene is TRBJ1-1, the V gene TRBV6-5, with D hard to call. This CDR3 comprises 15 residues. Germline CDR1 reads MNHEY; CDR2 reads SVGAGI. The V end lost 6 bases, the J end lost 0 bases, and 14 bases lay between the germline ends. The CDR3 sequence: CASSPHETVNTEAFF. CDR3 coding DNA: TGTGCCAGCAGCCCACACGAAACCGTGAACACTGAAGCTTTCTTT.

V is TRBV4-3 and J is TRBJ2-7; weak D call: TRBD1 (5 bases). V shed 0 bases and J shed 2 bases, with 8 bases lying between them. CDR3 length: 14 amino acids. The germline V gene encodes CDR1 LGHNA and CDR2 YSLEER. The CDR3 protein is CASSQEDRAYEQYF. The CDR3 region has the DNA TGCGCCAGCAGCCAAGAAGACAGAGCCTACGAGCAGTACTTC.

The chain carries TRBV5-4 and TRBJ1-2; 8 positions agree with TRBD1. CDR1 and CDR2 (germline): SGHNT, YYREEE (reference sequence). With V trimmed by 4 bases and J by 4 bases, 6 bases remained unmatched. The CDR3 is 14 amino acids. CDR3 sequence (DNA): TGTGCCAGCAGCCCCGACAGGGGAGGCTATGGCTACACCTTC. This codes for CASSPDRGGYGYTF.

The DNA for the CDR3 is TGTGCCAGCTCACAAGAGGGGGATGAGCAGTTCTTC. Translated: CASSQEGDEQFF. V usage is TRBV18 and J usage is TRBJ2-1; maybe TRBD1 (6 bases). V lost 4 bases and J lost 8, with 9 bases in between. CDR1 is KGHSH, CDR2 LQKENI, per germline. The CDR3 consists of 12 residues.

CDR3 sequence reads: CASSIDYAGGLEKLFF. As DNA, the CDR3 is TGTGCCAGTAGTATAGATTATGCAGGGGGCCTAGAAAAACTGTTTTTT. V is TRBV19 and J is TRBJ1-4; 8 nucleotides align to TRBD1. Germline assignment: CDR1 LNHDA and CDR2 SQIVND (reference sequence). The CDR3 spans 16 residues. V dropped 0 bases and J dropped 8; count of bases not matched to a gene: 8. Together with reference TRBV19 and TRBJ1-4, the CDR3 gives the full variable domain: DGGITQSPKYLFRKEGQNVTLSCEQNLNHDAMYWYRQDPGQGLRLIYYSQIVNDFQKGDIAEGYSVSREKKESFPLTVTSAQKNPTAFYLCASSIDYAGGLEKLFFGSGTQLSVL.

V gene TRBV6-5 combines with J gene TRBJ1-2, with TRBD1 as a possible D gene (6 bases). Trimming stripped 3 bases from V and 5 bases from J, with 13 bases between. The CDR3 has 14 residues. CDR1 MNHEY and CDR2 SVGAGI come from the germline V gene. The CDR3 region has the DNA TGTGCCAGCAGTTATAAGGAAGGGGGATATGGCTACACCTTC. This translates into CASSYKEGGYGYTF.

The chain recombines TRBV2 with TRBJ1-1, with 12 bases that match TRBD1. J was trimmed by 4 bases and V by 6 bases; bases with no gene match: 6. The CDR3 is made up of 15 amino acids. Germline V gene lookup returns CDR1 SNHLY and CDR2 FYNNEI. The CDR3 reads CASRGTGGASTEAFF. CDR3 coding DNA: TGTGCCAGCAGGGGGACAGGGGGCGCGAGCACTGAAGCTTTCTTT. The variable domain in full, with the rest retrieved from reference TRBV2 and TRBJ1-1, is EPEVTQTPSHQVTQMGQEVILRCVPISNHLYFYWYRQILGQKVEFLVSFYNNEISEKSEIFDDQFSVERPDGSNFTLKIRSTKLEDSAMYFCASRGTGGASTEAFFGQGTRLTVV.

This chain connects TRBV7-2 to TRBJ2-3; no reliable D call. Trimming took off 1 base at V and 5 bases at J, with 4 bases between the two ends. The CDR3 sequence is 12 residues long. The germline gives CDR1 SGHTA, CDR2 FQGNSA. As DNA, the CDR3 is TGTGCCAGCAGCTTAGGGAGAGATACGCAGTATTTT. Translation gives CASSLGRDTQYF.

The CDR3 nucleotides read TGTGCCAGCAGCTTAGCAGGGGCCCATGAAAAACTGTTTTTT. It is translated as CASSLAGAHEKLFF. The genes are TRBV7-8 and TRBJ1-4; D is perhaps TRBD1 (5 bases). CDR1 SGHVS and CDR2 FQNEAQ come from the germline V gene. This CDR3 spans 14 amino acids. The V and J ends lost 0 bases and 6 bases respectively, with 8 bases between them.

The chain uses TRBV14 and TRBJ2-1; 10 positions match TRBD1. This CDR3 is built from 15 residues. V lost 1 base and J lost 12; bases outside the gene matches: 9. Germline V gives CDR1 SGHDN, CDR2 FVKESK. CDR3 DNA: TGTGCCAGCAGCCAAGGGGACAGGGGAAGGCTAGGGCAGTTCTTC. Its translation: CASSQGDRGRLGQFF.

The chain links TRBV2 to TRBJ1-4, with TRBD1 identical over 8 bases. V lost 5 bases and J lost 5; bases outside the gene matches: 10. Germline CDR1 is SNHLY and CDR2 is FYNNEI. The CDR3 has 16 residues. This CDR3 reads CASSRFPGGPNEKLFF. The CDR3 DNA is TGTGCCAGCAGTCGGTTCCCAGGGGGCCCCAATGAAAAACTGTTTTTT.

V gene TRBV5-4 combines with J gene TRBJ1-1, with 7 bases lining up with TRBD1. Germline V gene sequence: CDR1 SGHNT, CDR2 YYREEE (reference sequence). The ends lost 2 bases at V and 4 bases at J; junction bases unmatched: 8. The CDR3 is made up of 15 amino acids. CDR3 DNA: TGTGCCAGCAGCTTCCCACAGGGGCGGTTCACTGAAGCTTTCTTT. It translates to CASSFPQGRFTEAFF.

J is TRBJ2-2 and V is TRBV5-1, with D uncertain. This CDR3 contains 17 residues. The ends were cut back, 0 bases at V and 1 base at J, with 13 bases in the middle. In germline, CDR1 is SGHRS, CDR2 YFSETQ. The DNA for the CDR3 is TGCGCCAGCAGCTTGGCCCCTGGCAGGCGGAACACCGGGGAGCTGTTTTTT. Its translation is CASSLAPGRRNTGELFF. Complete variable domain (other parts from reference TRBV5-1 and TRBJ2-2): KAGVTQTPRYLIKTRGQQVTLSCSPISGHRSVSWYQQTPGQGLQFLFEYFSETQRNKGNFPGRFSGRQFSNSRSEMNVSTLELGDSALYLCASSLAPGRRNTGELFFGEGSRLTVL.

This chain connects TRBV27 to TRBJ2-7, with TRBD2 identical over 7 bases. CDR3 size: 14 residues. From germline, CDR1 is MNHEY and CDR2 SMNVEV (reference sequence). V lost 8 bases, J lost 3 bases, and 10 bases stayed unmatched. The CDR3 DNA is TGTGCCAGCCATTCGACTAGCTCGCTCTACGAGCAGTACTTC. It is translated as CASHSTSSLYEQYF.

The chain uses TRBV28 and TRBJ2-7, with D perhaps TRBD2 (6 bases). The CDR3 sequence is 15 residues long. V was trimmed by 5 bases and J by 2 bases, leaving 16 bases between them. Germline V gene data show CDR1 as MDHEN and CDR2 as SYDVKM. The CDR3, as DNA: TGTGCCAGCAGTAGACTGGGAGGCGGAGCCTACGAGCAGTACTTC. Protein: CASSRLGGGAYEQYF.

This chain connects TRBV19 to TRBJ2-7; 10 nucleotides match TRBD1. Trimming at V came to 4 bases and at J to 6 bases, leaving 6 bases not matched to a gene. Germline lookup yields CDR1 LNHDA and CDR2 SQIVND (reference sequence). CDR3 length: 14 residues. Here the CDR3 reads CASSTRQGAGEQYF. In DNA form, the CDR3 reads TGTGCCAGTAGTACCCGACAGGGGGCAGGCGAGCAGTACTTC.

The chain uses TRBV7-2 and TRBJ1-2; the D gene is possibly TRBD1 (6 bases). Germline loops: CDR1 SGHTA, CDR2 FQGNSA. V dropped 5 bases and J dropped 9 bases, with 16 bases sitting between them. The CDR3 runs to 13 residues. The CDR3 sequence is CASSGSTGGRYTF. For the CDR3, the DNA is TGTGCCAGCAGCGGATCGACAGGAGGTCGCTACACCTTC.

The gene calls are TRBV19 and TRBJ2-2; 9 bases match TRBD1. CDR3 length equals 14 residues. Trimming cost V 7 bases and J 5 bases; bases outside gene matches: 5. Germline lookup yields CDR1 LNHDA and CDR2 SQIVND (reference sequence). This CDR3 is CASTIDRGTGELFF. For the CDR3, the DNA is TGTGCCAGTACTATCGACAGGGGGACCGGGGAGCTGTTTTTT.

The chain couples TRBV2 to TRBJ2-3, with TRBD2 matching over 11 bases. Germline values: CDR1 SNHLY, CDR2 FYNNEI. V lost 6 bases, J lost 1 base, and 9 bases stayed unmatched. The CDR3 loop spans 17 amino acids. CDR3 sequence reads: CASRKVAGGPGTDTQYF. The DNA of the CDR3 is TGTGCCAGCAGGAAGGTAGCGGGAGGGCCCGGCACAGATACGCAGTATTTT. Combining the CDR3 with reference TRBV2 and TRBJ2-3 gives the whole variable domain EPEVTQTPSHQVTQMGQEVILRCVPISNHLYFYWYRQILGQKVEFLVSFYNNEISEKSEIFDDQFSVERPDGSNFTLKIRSTKLEDSAMYFCASRKVAGGPGTDTQYFGPGTRLTVL.

This clone was detected only a few times. The chain uses TRBV27 and TRBJ1-1; TRBD1 matches at 7 bases. Germline-derived CDR1 and CDR2 are MNHEY and SMNVEV (reference sequence). This CDR3 has 16 amino acids. Trimming took 5 bases from V and 0 from J; bases not matched to a gene: 9. CDR3 in amino acids: CASSPWGQPMNTEAFF. CDR3 nucleotide sequence: TGTGCCAGCAGTCCGTGGGGACAGCCCATGAACACTGAAGCTTTCTTT.

CDR3 in amino acids: CASSVGTAQETQYF. The CDR3 DNA reads as TGTGCCAGCAGCGTAGGGACAGCCCAAGAGACCCAGTACTTC. The chain links TRBV9 to TRBJ2-5, with D tentatively TRBD1 (6 bases). The CDR3 is made up of 14 amino acids. Trimming shortened V by 0 bases and J by 1 base, and 7 bases separated the two germline ends. The germline V gene has CDR1 SGDLS and CDR2 YYNGEE.

The rearrangement links TRBV28 to TRBJ2-1; 8 bases match TRBD2. The ends lost 3 bases at V and 0 bases at J; junction bases unmatched: 1. Germline V gives CDR1 MDHEN, CDR2 SYDVKM. This CDR3 is 15 amino acids long. CDR3 DNA: TGTGCCAGCAGTTTCCGGGGGGGCTCCTACAATGAGCAGTTCTTC. The encoded protein is CASSFRGGSYNEQFF.